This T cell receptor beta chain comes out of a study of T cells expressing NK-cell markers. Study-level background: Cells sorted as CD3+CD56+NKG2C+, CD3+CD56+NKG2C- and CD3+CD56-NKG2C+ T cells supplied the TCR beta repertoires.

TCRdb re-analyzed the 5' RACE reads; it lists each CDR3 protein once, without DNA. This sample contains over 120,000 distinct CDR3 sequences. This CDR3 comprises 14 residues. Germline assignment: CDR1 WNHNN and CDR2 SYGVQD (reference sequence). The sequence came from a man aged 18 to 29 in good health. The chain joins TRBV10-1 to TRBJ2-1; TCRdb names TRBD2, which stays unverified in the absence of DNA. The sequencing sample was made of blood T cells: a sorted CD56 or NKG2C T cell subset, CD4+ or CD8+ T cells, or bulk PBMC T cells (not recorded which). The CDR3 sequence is CASSDLGLAGEQFF.